This TCR beta chain was identified in a study of CD8 T cells in ankylosing spondylitis. MiXCR was run by TCRdb on the 5' RACE reads, yielding one entry per CDR3 protein. The sample contains about 240,000 distinct CDR3 sequences, 8% to 9.5% of which appear only once. Trimming at V came to 1 base and at J to 5 bases, leaving 8 bases not matched to a gene. CDR1 SGHVS and CDR2 FNYEAQ come from the germline V gene. The CDR3 contains 15 residues. Source material: blood, either unsorted or a sorted T cell fraction (not recorded which). The origin of this receptor is a male donor with ankylosing spondylitis or in good health (not recorded which). This chain connects TRBV7-6 to TRBJ2-7; 7 positions agree with TRBD2. In DNA form, the CDR3 reads TGTGCCAGCAGCTTAGGGATTGGGACTATCCACGAGCAGTACTTC. Its protein product is CASSLGIGTIHEQYF.